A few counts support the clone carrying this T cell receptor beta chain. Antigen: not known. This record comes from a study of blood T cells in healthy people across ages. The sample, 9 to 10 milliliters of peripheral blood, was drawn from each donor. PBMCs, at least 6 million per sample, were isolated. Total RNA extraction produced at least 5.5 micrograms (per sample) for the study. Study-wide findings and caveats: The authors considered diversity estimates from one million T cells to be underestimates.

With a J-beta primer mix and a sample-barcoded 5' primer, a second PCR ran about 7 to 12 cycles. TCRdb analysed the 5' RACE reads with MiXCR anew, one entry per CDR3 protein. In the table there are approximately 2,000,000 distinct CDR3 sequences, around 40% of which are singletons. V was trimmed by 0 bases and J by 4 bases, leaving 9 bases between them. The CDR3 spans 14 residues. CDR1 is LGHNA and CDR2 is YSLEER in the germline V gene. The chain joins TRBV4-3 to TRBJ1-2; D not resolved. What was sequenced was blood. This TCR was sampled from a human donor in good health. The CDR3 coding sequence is TGCGCCAGCAGCCAAGATTGGGTTGTCTATGGCTACACCTTC. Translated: CASSQDWVVYGYTF.